This T cell receptor beta chain was recorded in a study of radiation and T cells in renal cell carcinoma. The data were produced by immunoSEQ multiplex PCR, yet TCRdb's version contains in-frame clones alone and is incomplete. The sample carries some 120,000 clones, 81% recorded once. Regarding time point: blood 2 weeks post-SBRT. Noted treatment: 15 Gy SBRT to primary tumor, nephrectomy 4 weeks later. Study-wide points: Top tumor clonotypes rose in blood 2 weeks post-radiation, then contracted.

To note about this clone: Its antigen is unknown.

V lost 0 bases, J lost 5 bases, and 10 bases lay in between. Germline V gene data show CDR1 as GTSNPN and CDR2 as SVGIG (reference sequence). CDR3 size: 13 residues. The sample consisted of blood, taken from a patient whose treatment included radiotherapy and nephrectomy. This clonotype was sampled from a man aged 50-59 years with renal cell carcinoma. The chain recombines TRBV30 with TRBJ1-2, with a possible D match to TRBD1 (5 bases). CDR3 DNA: TGTGCCTGGAGTGTAGGGGCGGGTTATGGCTACACCTTC. This sequence encodes CAWSVGAGYGYTF. Based on the CDR3 plus reference TRBV30 and TRBJ1-2, the full variable domain is SQTIHQWPATLVQPVGSPLSLECTVEGTSNPNLYWYRQAAGRGLQLLFYSVGIGQISSEVPQNLSASRPQDRQFILSSKKLLLSDSGFYLCAWSVGAGYGYTFGSGTRLTVV.